This TCR beta chain emerged from a study of blood T cell repertoires in COVID-19. Overall study context: Material from acute and convalescent COVID-19 was sourced from the United States, Italy and Spain. Sample material is recorded as cDNA or gDNA derived from T cells, B-cell-depleted T cells, or PBMCs.

Original data processing: By means of reference gene primer amplification, nucleated cell counts were estimated. The assay was immunoSEQ multiplex PCR, and TCRdb's table has in-frame clones only and misses some. V and J calls and clone size come straight from that table; D and trimming were deduced from the DNA. The table lists over 250,000 clones, 65% to 90% of them singletons. The CDR3 consists of 15 residues. Trimming stripped 2 bases from V and 3 bases from J, with 14 bases between. Germline assignment: CDR1 LNHDA and CDR2 SQIVND (reference sequence). The clonotype originates from a man aged 50-60 years with active or convalescent COVID-19. Sequencing used peripheral blood. The chain links TRBV19 to TRBJ2-7; the D gene is possibly TRBD2 (7 bases). CDR3 amino acids: CASSIRGRGIYEQYF. The CDR3 DNA sequence: TGTGCCAGTAGTATACGAGGGAGGGGGATCTACGAGCAGTACTTC.